The source of this T cell receptor beta chain is a study of blood T cell repertoires in COVID-19. There are 14 residues in the CDR3. J gave up 4 bases and V 4 bases, and 7 bases lay outside the gene matches. CDR1 and CDR2 (germline): SGHNT, YYREEE (reference sequence). Clones were read by immunoSEQ multiplex PCR, and TCRdb kept only the in-frame ones, dropping some. Among fewer than 350,000 clones, around 85% were seen once, and the ten largest hold roughly 6.2%. The clonotype comes from a woman aged 35 to 49 who had recovered from COVID-19. The specimen sequenced was PBMCs or T cells enriched from blood (not recorded which). The chain couples TRBV5-4 to TRBJ1-2; 7 nucleotides agree with TRBD1. The CDR3: CASSPGQQPYGYTF. In nucleotides, the CDR3 is TGTGCCAGCAGCCCGGGACAGCAACCCTATGGCTACACCTTC.